Listed below are T cell receptor beta chains from one sample, sequenced in a study of blood T cell repertoires in COVID-19. The repertoire was sequenced with immunoSEQ multiplex PCR; TCRdb's copy has only in-frame clones and lacks some. The sample includes roughly 360,000 clones, around 83% of them seen just once. The material sequenced was PBMCs or T cells enriched from blood (not recorded which). These receptor sequences come from a woman aged 50 to 65 who had recovered from COVID-19. The CDR3 runs from the conserved cysteine through the conserved F or W. The D gene is left open where the match is weak. Rows may omit the clone size; those that give it use once, few, many or a size class.

TRBJ1-1 | . | . | TRBV6-4 | TGTGCCAGCAGTGCCCTCGGGAACACTGAAGCTTTCTTT | CASSALGNTEAFF
TRBJ1-5 | TRBD1 | . | TRBV6-6 | TGTGCCAGCGGGGACAGGATTAGCAATCAGCCCCAGCATTTT | CASGDRISNQPQHF
TRBJ2-1 | TRBD2 | few | TRBV19 | TGTGCCAGTACCTTGGATAGCGGGATGGGTGAGCAGTTCTTC | CASTLDSGMGEQFF
TRBJ1-1 | TRBD1 | . | TRBV6-4 | TGTGCCAGCAGTGGAATGACAGGGGGACAGGCTTTCTTT | CASSGMTGGQAFF
TRBJ1-4 | . | . | TRBV25-1 | TGTGCCAGCAGTGAATATGGAGGGGCTAATGAAAAACTGTTTTTT | CASSEYGGANEKLFF
TRBJ1-1 | . | . | TRBV3-1/TRBV3-2 | TGTGCCAGCAGCCAAGATTTGAACGGACAAGCGAACACTGAAGCTTTCTTT | CASSQDLNGQANTEAFF
TRBJ2-7 | TRBD1 | . | TRBV29-1 | TGCAGCGCCTCACAGGGGTACGAGCAGTACTTC | CSASQGYEQYF
TRBJ1-1 | . | . | TRBV9 | TGTGCCAGCAGCGTAGAGCCGGGGAACACTGAAGCTTTCTTT | CASSVEPGNTEAFF
TRBJ1-5 | . | . | TRBV27 | TGTGCCAGCGGAGTTTTGGCCACTCAGGGGAATCAGCCCCAGCATTTT | CASGVLATQGNQPQHF
TRBJ2-3 | . | . | TRBV19 | TGTGCCACTGGGTGGGCGCTCACAGATACGCAGTATTTT | CATGWALTDTQYF
TRBJ1-6 | . | few | TRBV18 | TGTGCCAGCTCACCATTGGCGGGCCCGCACCCAAATTCACCCCTCCACTTT | CASSPLAGPHPNSPLHF
TRBJ1-3 | . | . | TRBV20-1 | TGCAGTGCTAGAGTCTTAAACACCATATATTTT | CSARVLNTIYF
TRBJ1-2 | TRBD1 | . | TRBV6-6 | TGTGCCAGCAGTTCCAGGCAGGGGGCCGCCGATGGCTACACCTTC | CASSSRQGAADGYTF
TRBJ1-1 | TRBD1 | . | TRBV5-1 | TGCGCCAGCAGCTTCCGACAGGGGCCATACACTGAAGCTTTCTTT | CASSFRQGPYTEAFF
TRBJ2-3 | . | . | TRBV11-2 | TGTGCCAGCAGCTTAGGAGCAGATACGCAGTATTTT | CASSLGADTQYF
TRBJ1-1 | TRBD1 | . | TRBV19 | TGTGCCAGTCGCCTAGGGGACAGGGGTCGGGGCACTGAAGCTTTCTTT | CASRLGDRGRGTEAFF
TRBJ1-1 | . | . | TRBV5-5 | TGTGCCAGCAGCTTGCAGGGGAACACTGAAGCTTTCTTT | CASSLQGNTEAFF
TRBJ1-1 | . | many | TRBV4-1 | TGCGCCAGCAGCCAAGGGGTATTAGCGAACACTGAAGCTTTCTTT | CASSQGVLANTEAFF
TRBJ1-2 | TRBD1 | . | TRBV28 | TGTGCCAGCAGTGACAGGGTTGGCTACACCTTC | CASSDRVGYTF
TRBJ1-3 | . | . | TRBV5-5 | TGTGCCAGCAGCTCATCAGGGACTTACTCTGGAAACACCATATATTTT | CASSSSGTYSGNTIYF
TRBJ1-1 | . | . | TRBV7-7 | TGTGCCAGCAGCTTGGGCAGGGCCACTGAAGCTTTCTTT | CASSLGRATEAFF
TRBJ1-6 | TRBD1 | . | TRBV18 | TGTGCCAGCTCACCAGAGGGACAGGGGGGACCCCTCCACTTT | CASSPEGQGGPLHF
TRBJ2-3 | . | . | TRBV29-1 | TGCAGCGTCACCGGGACAACTAGCACAGATACGCAGTATTTT | CSVTGTTSTDTQYF
TRBJ2-1 | TRBD1 | . | TRBV9 | TGTGCCAGCAGCGTAGGACAGGGGGCAGTTGAGCAGTTCTTC | CASSVGQGAVEQFF
TRBJ1-3 | . | . | TRBV6-2/TRBV6-3 | TGTGCCAGCAGTTACTCGAGCGGGGACTCTGGAAACACCATATATTTT | CASSYSSGDSGNTIYF
TRBJ2-1 | TRBD1 | . | TRBV5-6 | TGTGCCAGCAGCGGAGGACAGGGGTCCTACAATGAGCAGTTCTTC | CASSGGQGSYNEQFF
TRBJ1-5 | TRBD1 | . | TRBV19 | TGTGCCAGTATGGAGGGACAGGGGAAGAATTATCAGCCCCAGCATTTT | CASMEGQGKNYQPQHF
TRBJ2-1 | . | . | TRBV12-3/TRBV12-4 | TGTGCCAGCAGTCCCAGACTTTACAATGAGCAGTTCTTC | CASSPRLYNEQFF